Presented here are 14 T cell receptor beta chains from one specimen sequenced in a study of blood T cell repertoires in COVID-19. TCRdb keeps only in-frame clones here, not all; method: immunoSEQ multiplex PCR. The sample has about 310,000 clones, about 90% seen once. Input material: PBMCs or T cells enriched from blood (not recorded which). The receptor source for this set is a woman in her 30s who had recovered from COVID-19.

DNA of the CDR3: TGTGCCAGCAGCCAACTACAGGAGCAGTACTTC. Protein: CASSQLQEQYF. The chain is built from TRBV3-1 (or the pseudogene TRBV3-2) and TRBJ2-7; no clear D. CDR3 length equals 11 residues. The V end lost 2 bases, the J end lost 7 bases, and 6 bases lay between the germline ends. CDR1 is LGHDT, CDR2 YNNKEL, per germline (reference sequence).

V usage is TRBV14 and J usage is TRBJ1-2; a possible D gene is TRBD1 (6 bases). The CDR3 spans 13 residues. Between the trimmed V and J ends, which lost 4 bases and 4 bases, there was a span of 10 bases. Germline lookup yields CDR1 SGHDN and CDR2 FVKESK. The CDR3 loop reads CASSPAGVYGYTF. CDR3 coding DNA: TGTGCCAGCAGCCCCGCAGGGGTCTATGGCTACACCTTC.

The chain combines TRBV18 with TRBJ1-2; 7 nucleotides align to TRBD1. The CDR3 is 15 amino acids. Trimming removed 3 bases from V and 2 bases from J; junction bases left unmatched: 6. Germline V CDR1 and CDR2: KGHSH, LQKENI. The CDR3 is CASSPTTDRNYGYTF. In DNA, the CDR3 is TGTGCCAGCTCACCTACGACGGACAGGAACTATGGCTACACCTTC.

The chain has TRBV28 and TRBJ2-7; weak D call: TRBD1 (5 bases). The CDR3 runs 13 residues. Looked up from germline, CDR1 is MDHEN and CDR2 is SYDVKM. Trimming took 6 bases from V and 1 from J, leaving 10 bases between them. CDR3 in amino acids: CASRNGQSYEQYF. CDR3 sequence (DNA): TGTGCCAGCAGAAACGGACAATCCTACGAGCAGTACTTC.

The chain combines TRBV9 with TRBJ2-1; 8 bases are shared with TRBD2. Germline trimming cut 3 bases from V and 8 bases from J; bases unmatched to any gene: 4. The CDR3 is 13 residues long. Looked up from germline, CDR1 is SGDLS and CDR2 is YYNGEE. The DNA for the CDR3 is TGTGCCAGCAGCGAGGGACTAGTATATGAGCAGTTCTTC. Its protein product is CASSEGLVYEQFF.

This rearrangement joins TRBV5-1 to TRBJ2-7; TRBD1 aligns across 11 bases. J was trimmed by 2 bases and V by 3 bases; bases with no gene match: 13. The germline gives CDR1 SGHRS, CDR2 YFSETQ. The CDR3 totals 18 residues. The CDR3 here is CASSSNRDRGKRAYEQYF. Here the CDR3 DNA reads TGCGCCAGCAGCTCAAACCGGGACAGGGGGAAAAGAGCCTACGAGCAGTACTTC.

In DNA, the CDR3 is TGCAGCGTTGAAAACAGGGCCGAAGCTTTCTTT. Translation: CSVENRAEAFF. The chain carries TRBV29-1 and TRBJ1-1; tentatively, D is TRBD1 (6 bases). The CDR3 extends over 11 amino acids. CDR1 SQVTM and CDR2 ANQGSEA come from the germline V gene. Deletions cut 2 bases from V and 8 bases from J, with 9 bases between.

The J gene is TRBJ1-2, the V gene TRBV14; D is undetermined. V was clipped by 0 bases and J by 9 bases, with 14 bases between them. The CDR3 has 14 amino acids. The germline gives CDR1 SGHDN, CDR2 FVKESK. The CDR3 reads CASSQDSYASSYTF. Here the CDR3 DNA reads TGTGCCAGCAGCCAAGATTCGTATGCGTCTAGCTACACCTTC.

The chain employs TRBV6-2 or TRBV6-3 and TRBJ2-1, with TRBD2 as a possible D gene (5 bases). Trimming pared 4 bases from V and 14 bases from J, leaving 15 bases between. The CDR3 is 12 residues long. Germline CDR1 and CDR2: MNHEY and SVGEGT. The CDR3 DNA follows: TGTGCCAGCAGTTTCAACTATCCCGGGGAGTTCTTC. Its translation is CASSFNYPGEFF.

Concerning this clone itself: This specimen includes other DNA sequences encoding the same CDR3. The rearrangement joins TRBV27 to TRBJ1-4, with 10 positions matching TRBD1. The CDR3 consists of 14 residues. Germline V gene data show CDR1 as MNHEY and CDR2 as SMNVEV (reference sequence). Trimming took 5 bases from V and 4 from J; bases not matched to a gene: 1. CDR3 in DNA: TGTGCCAGCAGTCGGGACAGGGGTAATGAAAAACTGTTTTTT. Translation gives CASSRDRGNEKLFF.

The chain uses TRBV11-3 and TRBJ2-1; weak D call: TRBD1 (6 bases). Germline CDR1 reads SGHNT; CDR2 reads YENEEA. This CDR3 is built from 14 residues. V gave up 1 base and J gave up 6 bases, with 10 bases separating them. DNA of the CDR3: TGTGCCAGCAGCTTAGGCAGGGGCAGCAATGAGCAGTTCTTC. It codes for CASSLGRGSNEQFF.

The V gene is TRBV28, the J gene TRBJ1-1, with 8 bases aligning to TRBD1. CDR1 MDHEN and CDR2 SYDVKM come from the germline V gene. The CDR3 is made up of 15 amino acids. The J segment lost 4 bases and the V segment lost 5 bases, leaving 9 bases of the junction unmatched. The CDR3 sequence: CASSGTGKGVTEAFF. The DNA of the CDR3 is TGTGCCAGCAGTGGGACAGGTAAGGGAGTCACTGAAGCTTTCTTT.

About this clone itself: This specimen includes other DNA sequences encoding the same CDR3. The gene calls are TRBV5-1 and TRBJ1-5; possible D gene TRBD1, 6 bases. Trimming cost V 1 base and J 4 bases, with 6 bases left between them. CDR1 is SGHRS and CDR2 is YFSETQ in the germline V gene. The CDR3 extends over 13 amino acids. This CDR3 is CASSLRGNQPQHF. CDR3 coding DNA: TGCGCCAGCAGCTTGAGGGGGAATCAGCCCCAGCATTTT.

J is TRBJ2-2 and V is TRBV28; 13 bases align to TRBD2. V lost 3 bases and J lost 6; bases outside the gene matches: 1. The germline V gene has CDR1 MDHEN and CDR2 SYDVKM. CDR3 length: 15 amino acids. Here the CDR3 DNA reads TGTGCCAGCAGTTTGGGACTAGCGGGATCCGGGGAGCTGTTTTTT. Protein sequence: CASSLGLAGSGELFF.